This T cell receptor beta chain was found in a study of monozygotic twins with inflammatory bowel disease. TCRdb re-called the 5' RACE reads; every CDR3 protein appears as one record, without DNA. The table counts some 190,000 distinct CDR3 sequences; roughly 8% lies in the top ten. The V gene's germline CDR1 is LNHNV and CDR2 YYDKDF (reference sequence). This CDR3 is built from 16 residues. Material: blood. V usage is TRBV15 and J usage is TRBJ2-7; the D call from TCRdb, TRBD1, cannot be confirmed without DNA. This TCR was sampled from a human donor with ulcerative colitis or Crohn's disease, or a healthy co-twin of an affected twin (not recorded which). The CDR3: CATSRRGILSSYEQYF.